These 10 T cell receptor beta chains were sequenced from one sample in a study of shared clonotypes between healthy human individuals (dated by TCRdb to the early 2020s). Libraries came from the immunoSEQ multiplex PCR assay. Imported from immuneACCESS, the table was reduced by TCRdb to in-frame sequences with V and J called. These copies leave out some clones; in studies compared against another copy, an unresolved V gene accounts for under half, and the cause of the remainder is not known. The sample table lists approximately 2.4 million clones, under 97% of them with a count of one. The top ten constitute around 0.13% of the sample. The source material was naive CD4+ T cells sorted from blood. The cell subset or site label, read with the paper, signifies: CD45RA+ positively selected. These receptors were collected from a man in his late teens or twenties in good health.

The J gene is TRBJ1-4, the V gene TRBV6-5; a possible D gene is TRBD1 (5 bases). V dropped 6 bases and J dropped 7 bases, with 9 bases sitting between them. CDR3 size: 12 residues. Germline V gives CDR1 MNHEY, CDR2 SVGAGI. CDR3 loop: CASSLQGEKLFF. The CDR3, as DNA: TGTGCCAGCAGCCTCCAGGGTGAAAAACTGTTTTTT.

The rearrangement links TRBV2 to TRBJ2-5, with D maybe TRBD2 (6 bases). CDR3 length equals 13 residues. V was shortened by 3 bases and J by 6 bases, with 11 bases between the two germline ends. Per germline, CDR1 SNHLY and CDR2 FYNNEI. The CDR3 DNA follows: TGTGCCAGCAGTGAGGGACTGAGGCAGACCCAGTACTTC. Its protein is CASSEGLRQTQYF.

V usage is TRBV6-1 and J usage is TRBJ1-2; D ambiguous. Per the germline V gene, CDR1 is MNHNS and CDR2 is SASEGT. The V gene lost 2 bases and the J gene lost 1 base, with 8 bases spanning the gap. This CDR3 spans 14 amino acids. The CDR3 nucleotides are TGTGCCAGCAGTGAACCCTTGGATAACTATGGCTACACCTTC. Protein product: CASSEPLDNYGYTF.

The rearrangement links TRBV18 to TRBJ1-5; tentative D call: TRBD1 (5 bases). V was pared by 2 bases and J by 8 bases, with 7 bases between. This CDR3 contains 12 residues. Germline V CDR1 and CDR2: KGHSH, LQKENI. CDR3 nucleotides: TGTGCCAGCTCACCAGGGGCCGAGCCCCAGCATTTT. Amino acid sequence: CASSPGAEPQHF.

This chain joins TRBV21-1 and TRBJ1-2. TRBV21-1 is a pseudogene locus. The CDR3 is made up of 16 amino acids. The CDR3 nucleotides are TGTGCCAGCAGCGTCTCATCCGGGCCTCCCGCCGGTGGCTACACCTTC. Translating it yields CASSVSSGPPAGGYTF.

The V call is TRBV10-3, the J call TRBJ1-2; D uncertain. Trimming stripped 2 bases from V and 0 bases from J, with 7 bases between. From germline, CDR1 is ENHRY and CDR2 SYGVKD. The CDR3 runs 14 residues. CDR3 nucleotides: TGTGCCATCAGTGAGACGGACGCTAACTATGGCTACACCTTC. Translated: CAISETDANYGYTF.

The chain employs TRBV10-3 and TRBJ2-2; D might be TRBD2 (5 bases). Germline loops: CDR1 ENHRY, CDR2 SYGVKD. V gave up 3 bases and J gave up 4 bases, with 12 bases separating them. The CDR3 is 15 amino acids. The CDR3 reads CAISDGAAGTGELFF. The DNA of the CDR3 is TGTGCCATCAGTGACGGAGCTGCGGGCACCGGGGAGCTGTTTTTT.

The chain employs TRBV5-1 and TRBJ1-2; tentative D call: TRBD1 (5 bases). The CDR3 totals 15 residues. Trimming took 4 bases from V and 4 from J, leaving 17 bases between them. Germline V CDR1 and CDR2: SGHRS, YFSETQ. The CDR3 DNA follows: TGCGCCAGCAGCAAGGGAGCAGGAGGGGCCTATGGCTACACCTTC. Protein sequence: CASSKGAGGAYGYTF.

The V call is TRBV2, the J call TRBJ2-2; D remains unclear. Germline V gene data show CDR1 as SNHLY and CDR2 as FYNNEI. The V end was cut by 7 bases, the J end by 5 bases, with 5 bases between. The CDR3 spans 11 residues. The CDR3, as DNA: TGTGCCAGCACCGAAACCGGGGAGCTGTTTTTT. The encoded protein is CASTETGELFF.

V is TRBV6-5 and J is TRBJ2-4, with D tentatively TRBD2 (6 bases). The CDR3 has 13 residues. Germline values: CDR1 MNHEY, CDR2 SVGAGI. V was trimmed by 5 bases and J by 12 bases, leaving 17 bases between them. CDR3 amino acids: CASSPQGLAAQYF. CDR3 sequence (DNA): TGTGCCAGCAGTCCTCAAGGTTTAGCGGCTCAGTACTTC.